These 29 T cell receptor beta chains originate from one sample sequenced in a study of cytomegalovirus exposure and HLA in healthy donors (dated by TCRdb to 2016 to 2017). Libraries were constructed by the immunoSEQ multiplex PCR assay. For the multiplex PCR, a mixture combining 60 forward primers for TCR Vbeta segments and 13 reverse primers for TCR Jbeta segments was used. TCRdb took this table from immuneACCESS and kept in-frame rearrangements with V and J called. Such tables lack part of the clones; where checked against another copy, unresolved V genes explain under half of the gap, and the rest is unexplained. Here the sample has 170,000 or so clones; around 78% occur a single time. Jointly, the top ten make up under 15% of the sample. Sequences were obtained from PBMCs. The source of these receptors is a woman in her forties or fifties in good health and CMV-seropositive.

The chain joins TRBV7-9 to TRBJ2-5; TRBD2 is a possible D gene (5 bases). The CDR3 contains 13 residues. CDR1 is SEHNR, CDR2 FQNEAQ, per germline (reference sequence). V lost 2 bases and J 5 bases, leaving 9 bases between the germline ends. CDR3: CASSLMPGETQYF. CDR3 bases: TGTGCCAGCAGCTTAATGCCGGGGGAGACCCAGTACTTC.

The chain employs TRBV5-1 and TRBJ1-1; 7 nucleotides match TRBD1. Germline lookup yields CDR1 SGHRS and CDR2 YFSETQ. Unmatched junction bases numbered 6, after V lost 5 bases and J lost 5 bases. The CDR3 spans 13 residues. The CDR3 sequence is CASRPDRETEAFF. The CDR3 DNA follows: TGCGCCAGCAGACCTGACAGGGAGACTGAAGCTTTCTTT.

The chain carries TRBV19 and TRBJ2-1; possible D gene TRBD1, 5 bases. The CDR3 totals 17 residues. Germline CDR1 is LNHDA and CDR2 is SQIVND (reference sequence). V was pared by 5 bases and J by 0 bases, with 17 bases between. CDR3 nucleotides: TGTGCCAGTAGTGGGGCCGTTTGGACACACTCCTACAATGAGCAGTTCTTC. Translated: CASSGAVWTHSYNEQFF.

This rearrangement joins TRBV6-1 to TRBJ2-7; D might be TRBD1 (6 bases). The CDR3 totals 14 residues. Germline CDR1 MNHNS, CDR2 SASEGT. Trimming shortened V by 3 bases and J by 6 bases, and 15 bases separated the two germline ends. CDR3 bases: TGTGCCAGCAGTGATCCGGTCAGGGGCCGCGAGCAGTACTTC. Translated, it gives CASSDPVRGREQYF.

The chain has TRBV7-9 and TRBJ2-5; 12 bases are shared with TRBD1. The V segment lost 0 bases and the J segment 4 bases; nucleotides outside the gene matches: 6. From germline, CDR1 is SEHNR and CDR2 FQNEAQ (reference sequence). This CDR3 is 17 amino acids long. CDR3 sequence: CASSLARDRGQGETQYF. CDR3 DNA: TGTGCCAGCAGCTTAGCGCGGGACAGGGGGCAGGGAGAGACCCAGTACTTC.

This rearrangement joins TRBV6-5 to TRBJ2-3; D is unclear. The CDR3 spans 14 residues. Germline V gene data show CDR1 as MNHEY and CDR2 as SVGAGI. V was clipped by 2 bases and J by 0 bases, with 6 bases between them. CDR3 sequence: CASSYGLSTDTQYF. Written as DNA, the CDR3 is TGTGCCAGCAGTTACGGGCTTAGCACAGATACGCAGTATTTT.

The chain carries TRBV13 and TRBJ2-7; 8 nucleotides match TRBD1. CDR3 length equals 12 residues. CDR1 and CDR2 (germline): PRHDT, FYEKMQ (reference sequence). Losses at the gene ends were 8 bases for V and 3 bases for J; bases not matched to a gene: 3. The CDR3 region has the DNA TGTGCCAGCTCAGGGGGCAGCTACGAGCAGTACTTC. It codes for CASSGGSYEQYF.

This clone was counted only a few times. This rearrangement joins TRBV10-2 to TRBJ1-5, with D uncertain. The V gene's germline CDR1 is WSHSY and CDR2 SAAADI. V gave up 6 bases and J gave up 3 bases, with 9 bases separating them. The CDR3 is 13 residues long. In nucleotides, the CDR3 is TGCGCCAGCAGGAACGGGAACAATCAGCCCCAGCATTTT. Translation: CASRNGNNQPQHF.

The CDR3 here is CAWSAGYEQYF. CDR3 DNA sequence: TGTGCCTGGAGTGCAGGATACGAGCAGTACTTC. V gene TRBV30 combines with J gene TRBJ2-7, with D hard to call. Trimming pared 1 base from V and 4 bases from J, leaving 5 bases between. Germline V gene sequence: CDR1 GTSNPN, CDR2 SVGIG (reference sequence). The CDR3 covers 11 residues.

This clone was picked up a small number of times. CDR3 sequence reads: CASRIRTGDGYTF. In DNA form, the CDR3 reads TGTGCCAGCAGAATCCGGACAGGGGATGGCTACACCTTC. The chain has TRBV27 and TRBJ1-2; 9 bases line up with TRBD1. Germline V gene data show CDR1 as MNHEY and CDR2 as SMNVEV (reference sequence). The CDR3 runs to 13 residues. V lost 6 bases and J lost 6; bases outside the gene matches: 5.

V usage is TRBV7-2 and J usage is TRBJ2-7; D not certain. The CDR3 spans 13 residues. V dropped 5 bases and J dropped 4 bases, with 12 bases sitting between them. CDR1 and CDR2 from the germline V gene are SGHTA and FQGNSA. For the CDR3, the DNA is TGTGCCAGCAGCCCTAGGTCAGCTTACGAGCAGTACTTC. Amino acids: CASSPRSAYEQYF.

The chain has TRBV23-1 and TRBJ2-1, with D maybe TRBD2 (6 bases). TRBV23-1 is classed as an ORF, of uncertain function. The CDR3 length is 16 residues. The V and J ends lost 0 bases and 0 bases respectively, with 9 bases between them. The CDR3 DNA is TGCGCCAGCAGTCAATCAGGAGGGAGCTCCTACAATGAGCAGTTCTTC. It translates to CASSQSGGSSYNEQFF.

This chain joins TRBV9 and TRBJ1-2; TRBD1 matches 8 bases. Trimming at V came to 4 bases and at J to 8 bases, leaving 13 bases not matched to a gene. The germline V gene has CDR1 SGDLS and CDR2 YYNGEE. The length of the CDR3 is 15 residues. The DNA of the CDR3 is TGTGCCAGCAGCCCTCACAGGGGGGCACTAGAGGGCTACACCTTC. It specifies CASSPHRGALEGYTF. Based on the CDR3 plus reference TRBV9 and TRBJ1-2, the full variable domain is DSGVTQTPKHLITATGQRVTLRCSPRSGDLSVYWYQQSLDQGLQFLIQYYNGEERAKGNILERFSAQQFPDLHSELNLSSLELGDSALYFCASSPHRGALEGYTFGSGTRLTVV.

This clone was seen only once. The chain is built from TRBV30 and TRBJ1-5; D not resolved. Deletions cut 1 base from V and 0 bases from J, with 10 bases between. There are 15 residues in the CDR3. The germline CDR1 and CDR2 sequences are GTSNPN and SVGIG (reference sequence). The CDR3 coding sequence is TGTGCCTGGAGTGGAGGTAGTCATAGCAATCAGCCCCAGCATTTT. This codes for CAWSGGSHSNQPQHF.

This clone was picked up one time. The chain couples TRBV6-4 to TRBJ2-4; 10 bases map to TRBD2. This CDR3 is 18 amino acids long. Germline assignment: CDR1 MRHNA and CDR2 SNTAGT. Trimming took 2 bases from V and 0 from J; bases not matched to a gene: 7. In DNA, the CDR3 is TGTGCCAGCAGTGACCCAGGGACTAGCGCCATAGCCAAAAACATTCAGTACTTC. Translated: CASSDPGTSAIAKNIQYF.

This chain uses TRBV4-1 with TRBJ2-3; D might be TRBD2 (5 bases). The CDR3 length is 11 residues. CDR1 is MGHRA and CDR2 is YSYEKL in the germline V gene. The V gene lost 3 bases and the J gene lost 8 bases, with 6 bases spanning the gap. The chain's CDR3 is CASSHGVTQYF. Written as DNA, the CDR3 is TGCGCCAGCAGCCACGGGGTTACGCAGTATTTT.

This clone showed up just a few times. This chain uses TRBV29-1 with TRBJ1-1; D is uncertain. With 2 bases removed from V and 4 bases from J, the gap between germline ends came to 14 bases. This CDR3 comprises 14 residues. Germline V lookup: CDR1 SQVTM, CDR2 ANQGSEA. CDR3 nucleotides: TGCAGCGTTGAAATTTTTCGGGTTGTCACTGAAGCTTTCTTT. It codes for CSVEIFRVVTEAFF.

This clone appeared once. The DNA for the CDR3 is TGTGCCAGCAGTGGTGACAGGGAGCAGCCCCAGCATTTT. Translating it yields CASSGDREQPQHF. V and J are TRBV7-2 and TRBJ1-5, with 7 bases fitting TRBD1. This CDR3 comprises 13 residues. Trimming at V came to 6 bases and at J to 7 bases, leaving 6 bases not matched to a gene. Germline CDR1 and CDR2: SGHTA and FQGNSA.

This chain connects TRBV7-8 to TRBJ2-3, with TRBD2 matching over 7 bases. Germline V gives CDR1 SGHVS, CDR2 FQNEAQ. V shed 8 bases and J 4 bases; nucleotides not matched to a gene: 6. The CDR3 runs 13 residues. The CDR3 bases are TGTGCCAGCTCGGACGGGGGGTCAGATACGCAGTATTTT. Translation: CASSDGGSDTQYF.

The chain has TRBV27 and TRBJ1-4; D is ambiguous. CDR3 length: 14 amino acids. Trimming shortened V by 4 bases and J by 6 bases, and 12 bases separated the two germline ends. Germline assignment: CDR1 MNHEY and CDR2 SMNVEV (reference sequence). The DNA for the CDR3 is TGTGCCAGCAGTTCAAGGCCTAGCGATGAAAAACTGTTTTTT. Translating gives CASSSRPSDEKLFF.

The chain recombines TRBV6-6 with TRBJ1-3; D gene unclear. CDR3 length equals 14 residues. Trimming pared 11 bases from V and 0 bases from J, leaving 14 bases between. Per the germline V gene, CDR1 is MNHNY and CDR2 is SVGAGI (reference sequence). CDR3 protein: CAGSDSGSGNTIYF. The DNA of the CDR3 is TGTGCCGGGTCGGACTCCGGCTCTGGAAACACCATATATTTT.

V usage is TRBV5-1 and J usage is TRBJ2-7; a weak D match, TRBD2 (6 bases). This CDR3 has 14 amino acids. In germline, CDR1 is SGHRS, CDR2 YFSETQ. V gave up 2 bases and J gave up 4 bases, with 13 bases separating them. In nucleotides, the CDR3 is TGCGCCAGCAGCTTCTCCGGGAGCCCGTACGAGCAGTACTTC. Amino acids: CASSFSGSPYEQYF.

CDR3 region: CASSHSAGGTGELFF. CDR3 coding DNA: TGTGCCAGCAGCCATTCAGCGGGGGGCACCGGGGAGCTGTTTTTT. This chain joins TRBV5-4 and TRBJ2-2; 9 bases fit TRBD2. Germline assignment: CDR1 SGHNT and CDR2 YYREEE (reference sequence). V was pared by 4 bases and J by 4 bases, with 5 bases of the junction left unmatched. This CDR3 contains 15 residues.

The chain couples TRBV5-4 to TRBJ1-3, with TRBD1 as a possible D gene (6 bases). The CDR3 contains 15 residues. Looked up from germline, CDR1 is SGHNT and CDR2 is YYREEE (reference sequence). Trimming removed 2 bases at V and 1 base at J, with 10 bases between. Here the CDR3 reads CASSLLQGSGNTIYF. DNA of the CDR3: TGTGCCAGCAGCTTATTACAGGGATCTGGAAACACCATATATTTT.

On this clone: An end of the junction does not agree with germline; a read error may underlie this. The chain carries TRBV7-9 and TRBJ1-5; D may be TRBD1 (5 bases). The CDR3 covers 13 residues. Germline assignment: CDR1 SEHNR and CDR2 FQNEAQ (reference sequence). CDR3 nucleotides: TGTTCCAGCAGCTTCCAGGGAAATCAGCCCCAGCATTTT. It codes for CSSSFQGNQPQHF. The full variable domain, completed using reference TRBV7-9 and TRBJ1-5, is DTGVSQNPRHKITKRGQNVTFRCDPISEHNRLYWYRQTLGQGPEFLTYFQNEAQLEKSRLLSDRFSAERPKGSFSTLEIQRTEQGDSAMYLCSSSFQGNQPQHFGDGTRLSIL.

The rearrangement links TRBV5-1 to TRBJ1-1; a weak D match, TRBD1 (5 bases). Germline loops: CDR1 SGHRS, CDR2 YFSETQ. Trimming removed 7 bases from V and 4 bases from J, with 14 bases in between. The CDR3 has 13 amino acids. The CDR3 nucleotides read TGCGCCAGCTCCAGGGATTGGGGCACTGAAGCTTTCTTT. Translated: CASSRDWGTEAFF.

CDR3 loop: CASSEGAINPIYEQYF. For the CDR3, the DNA is TGTGCCAGCAGTGAAGGGGCCATTAACCCTATCTACGAGCAGTACTTC. This chain links TRBV6-1 with TRBJ2-7; D not certain. The CDR3 is 16 residues long. From germline, CDR1 is MNHNS and CDR2 SASEGT. Trimming took 1 base from V and 3 from J, leaving 16 bases between them.

This chain connects TRBV7-6 to TRBJ1-5; D gene ambiguous. The CDR3 is made up of 16 amino acids. V lost 1 base and J 1 base, leaving 11 bases between the germline ends. CDR1 is SGHVS and CDR2 is FNYEAQ in the germline V gene. The CDR3 DNA reads as TGTGCCAGCAGCTTAGGGACGGCGGGGAGCAATCAGCCCCAGCATTTT. Protein product: CASSLGTAGSNQPQHF.

This clone appeared a few times. The genes are TRBV10-1 and TRBJ1-6; 7 positions agree with TRBD1. CDR3 length equals 16 residues. In germline, CDR1 is WNHNN, CDR2 SYGVQD (reference sequence). The J segment lost 7 bases and the V segment lost 0 bases, leaving 6 bases of the junction unmatched. Here the CDR3 DNA reads TGCGCCAGCAGTGAGTCTGGACAGGAAATCAATTCACCCCTCCACTTT. Protein sequence: CASSESGQEINSPLHF.